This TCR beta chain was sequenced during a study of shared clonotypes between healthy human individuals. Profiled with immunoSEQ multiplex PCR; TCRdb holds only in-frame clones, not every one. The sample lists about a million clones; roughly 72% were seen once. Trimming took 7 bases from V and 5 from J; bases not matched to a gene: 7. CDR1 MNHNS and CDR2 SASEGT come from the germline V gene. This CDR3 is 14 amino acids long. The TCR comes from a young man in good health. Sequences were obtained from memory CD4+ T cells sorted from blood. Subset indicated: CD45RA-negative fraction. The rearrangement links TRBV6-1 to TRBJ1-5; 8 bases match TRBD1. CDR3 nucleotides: TGTGCCAGCACCGAAGGGGACAGGCATCAGCCCCAGCATTTT. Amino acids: CASTEGDRHQPQHF.